This record looks at one T cell receptor beta chain sequence and its context. This clonotype was recorded many times. It has no known antigen specificity. Base-call qualities are not available, and no considerably larger clone is one nucleotide away. The source of the sample is a study of regulatory T cells in long-lasting Graves disease (dated by TCRdb to about 2021). Looking at the study overall: Newly diagnosed Graves' disease patients had taken antithyroid drugs for less than 3 months. This study used TCR sequencing and RNA sequencing of peripheral blood to compare persistent Graves' disease patients against newly diagnosed Graves' disease patients. The study took place in China and was registered as a clinical trial. A total of 35 or so samples underwent TCR sequencing: 13 from persistent and some 20 from newly diagnosed Graves' disease patients.

Interpreted using the paper, the time point label stands for: newly diagnosed GD, antithyroid drugs for less than 3 months. RNA was extracted from PBMCs in TRIzol for both TCR sequencing and RNA sequencing. The diagnosis of Graves' disease followed American Thyroid Association guidelines. Patients were recruited from an endocrinology department in Xi'an, China. Each patient gave 7 to 9.5 milliliters of peripheral blood, collected in an EDTA anticoagulant tube. PBMCs were isolated by Ficoll Paque Plus density gradient separation without further T cell sorting. An Agilent 2100 Bioanalyzer and agarose gel were used to assess RNA quality, and a NanoDrop 2000 was used to measure RNA concentration. Broad study findings and their caveats: Only the TCR beta chain was sequenced and analyzed. The small sample size was acknowledged by the authors as a limitation that may reduce accuracy. Persistent patients shared more public clonotypes among themselves (around 2,800) than newly diagnosed patients did (over 900). Compared with newly diagnosed patients, persistent Graves' disease patients had lower TCR Shannon entropy and fewer highly expanded clones, which suggests clonal expansion. Peripheral blood alone was examined, since thyroid tissue, which constituted the primary lesion, could not be accessed.

Library preparation was by multiplex PCR. TCRdb shows the sequencer as Illumina HiSeq 4000. TCR beta libraries were built with iRepertoire HTBI primers and Arm-PCR amplification of CDR3 regions. Gel purification was performed on PCR products prior to sequencing. In the authors' own workflow: Across samples, 60 to 75 TRBV and 14 TRBJ segments were identified and used for gene usage analysis of CDR3 amino acid clonotypes. Filtered high-quality paired reads were merged into contigs using COPE and FqMerger. BLAST was used to align contigs to IMGT TRBV, TRBD and TRBJ reference genes, and CDR3 was defined according to IMGT. Highly expanded clones were defined as clonotypes with a frequency above 0.1%. Shannon entropy served as the measure of repertoire diversity, while the Gini coefficient captured V-J evenness. Clonotypes shared by more than one individual were considered public. The public reads were reanalyzed by TCRdb: fastp trimming at Q25, MiXCR alignment, in-frame beta chains only. Every CDR3 protein is listed once, alongside the most common genes and DNA of its rows. TCRdb assigned the V and J calls; the authors' analysis was not used. The sample contains about 520,000 distinct CDR3 sequences, approximately 12% of them found a single time. Clones ranked in the top ten supply around 10% of the sample.

These same data were also listed under a study on T cells in Graves' hyperthyroidism and ophthalmopathy. That second report states: Stable Graves' hyperthyroidism was defined as no progression to ophthalmopathy during 18 months of follow-up. Hyperthyroidism patients were newly diagnosed, had a disease duration of under 2 months, and were aged 18 to 65 years. Exclusion was applied to patients with uncontrolled infections, other autoimmune diseases, pregnancy or lactation. Diagnoses were based on clinical symptoms, serum thyroxine and TRAb, thyroid ultrasound and orbital computed tomography. For the first round of RT-PCR on the TCR CDR3, the HTBI primer set was used together with the Qiagen OneStep RT-PCR kit. Most expanded thyroid clonotypes (frequency above 0.001) were also detected in blood, a finding suggesting that blood repertoires may reflect thyroid immune responses. A model built on a 13 V-J signature distinguished ophthalmopathy from stable hyperthyroidism, reaching 85% to 90% sensitivity and 81.08% specificity in cross-validation and 80%/75% in testing. During validation, the model predicted progression to ophthalmopathy a median of about 5.9 months ahead of onset, with 60% to 71% sensitivity and under 85% specificity. TCR V-J signatures able to tell the groups apart were searched for in a discovery cohort of around 95 patients, of whom 43 had Graves' ophthalmopathy and 55 to 65 had stable Graves' hyperthyroidism. Whether ophthalmopathy could be predicted prospectively was tested in an independent validation cohort made up of under 20 hyperthyroidism patients plus 17 patients who later progressed to ophthalmopathy. The approximately 100 discovery patients were divided at random into training and test sets in a 7:3 ratio. In roughly six Graves' hyperthyroidism patients, the study also compared T-cell repertoires from thyroid tissue with T-cell repertoires from blood. After sampling, hyperthyroidism patients received methimazole starting at 30 mg daily, and ophthalmopathy patients received high-dose intravenous methylprednisolone. The libraries were constructed in a second round of multiplex PCR and then size-selected and purified. Sequencing of the libraries was done on an Illumina HiSeq2000 using paired-end 100 bp reads. Raw data were processed with SOAPnuke, discarding reads with adapters, uncalled bases, mean Phred below 15, or no exact constant-primer or identifier match. High-quality paired reads were merged with COPE v1.2.5, and unique nucleotide sequences were defined as clonotypes. MiTCR v1.1 was used to align clonotypes to the IMGT TRBV, TRBD and TRBJ reference segments. Only V-J combinations with frequency above 0.0001, covering about 99% of repertoires, were analysed. A TCS score was defined as the ratio between F50 (clonal expansion) and ExV (chaos), using BLOSUM62-based TCRdist between CDR3 peptides within each V-J. Welch's t-statistics and random forest reduced 500 to 650 V-J features to about 12, which were used in a naive Bayes classifier (R e1071). No statistical method was used to fix the sample size in advance, and group allocation was not hidden from the investigators. According to the paper, TCR Vbeta CDR3 sequencing was carried out on 135 peripheral blood samples, which came from some 41 ophthalmopathy, fewer than 80 hyperthyroidism and roughly 17 progressor patients.

This material consisted of peripheral blood mononuclear cells (PBMCs), taken at new diagnosis, from a patient treated with antithyroid drugs. The receptor was isolated from a woman in her twenties or thirties with Graves disease. Donor details come from another sample of the same person, matched by shared clones.

The bases read TGCGCCAGCAAGGGGGTGAGCTCCTACGAGCAGTACTTC. It is translated as CASKGVSSYEQYF. Recombination connected TRBV5-1 to TRBJ2-7; a weak D assignment points to TRBD1 (6 bases agree). The germline V gene sets CDR1 to SGHRS and CDR2 to YFSETQ. The V and J ends are trimmed by 6 bases and 0 bases, leaving 10 bases between them. The CDR3, from cysteine to phenylalanine, totals 13 residues. Solely the CDR3 DNA is kept, with 39 bases framed from the first base.